This T cell receptor (beta chain) stems from a study of cytomegalovirus exposure and HLA in healthy donors. Sequencing used immunoSEQ multiplex PCR; TCRdb keeps in-frame clones, though not all of them. The sample yields roughly 200,000 clones, around 86% seen once. Separate from the roughly 670-subject first cohort, the 120-subject validation cohort was the one that the donors belonged to. Study results and limitations: Researchers catalogued over 150 TCR beta chains as cytomegalovirus-associated. Reports described diagnosis of cytomegalovirus status by the classifier as highly specific and sensitive. The tendency of first-cohort TCR clusters to co-occur in the roughly 130 validation repertoires was the finding of a later analysis.

With respect to this clone: Antigen: not known. In the same sample, other DNA sequences code for this CDR3.

V lost 1 base and J lost 4; bases outside the gene matches: 4. The CDR3 extends over 15 amino acids. The germline V gene encodes CDR1 SGHNT and CDR2 YYREEE (reference sequence). This chain joins TRBV5-4 and TRBJ2-2; 7 bases are shared with TRBD1. Sequenced: PBMCs. This TCR was recovered from a man younger than 40 in good health and CMV-seropositive. The CDR3: CASSLLAGGTGELFF. DNA of the CDR3: TGTGCCAGCAGCTTGCTTGCAGGGGGCACCGGGGAGCTGTTTTTT. Full variable domain (outside the CDR3, taken from reference TRBV5-4 and TRBJ2-2): ETGVTQSPTHLIKTRGQQVTLRCSSQSGHNTVSWYQQALGQGPQFIFQYYREEENGRGNFPPRFSGLQFPNYSSELNVNALELDDSALYLCASSLLAGGTGELFFGEGSRLTVL.